Reported below is one T cell receptor beta chain. What it binds is not known. CDR1 and CDR2 from the germline V gene are MGHRA and YSYEKL. The CDR3 spans 17 residues. V dropped 0 bases and J dropped 2; count of bases not matched to a gene: 7. The data belong to a study of T cell responses to AZD1222 COVID-19 vaccine. For the study at large: Samples with a second dose at about 4 or about 12 weeks were pooled together. The study's findings and limits: Spike-specific TCR breadth and depth both grew after two AZD1222 doses. Donors were chiefly white British, with a greater number of females, and clonal diversity was perhaps underestimated.

TCRdb keeps only in-frame clones here, not all; method: immunoSEQ multiplex PCR. The table lists over 110,000 clones, more than 80% of them singletons. The chain couples TRBV4-1 to TRBJ2-1; TRBD2 matches at 7 bases. This sequence was found in an adult in good health. Sequenced material: peripheral blood, taken on day 0 of AZD1222 vaccination. This CDR3 is CASSQEGGSSTYNEQFF. CDR3 DNA sequence: TGCGCCAGCAGCCAAGAGGGAGGGAGTAGTACCTACAATGAGCAGTTCTTC.